Listed here is a single T cell receptor (beta chain). As yet, its antigen is unknown. These data come from a study of T-cell reconstitution after alpha-beta-depleted transplantation in children. Study-level points and caveats: Day-60 TCRbeta diversity that was high in some patients was derived from surviving recipient T cells and thymic progenitors. T cells produced anew were the main source of T-cell counts and diversity one year after transplant.

Germline V lookup: CDR1 SGHRS, CDR2 YFSETQ. The V and J ends lost 3 bases and 0 bases, in that order; junction bases with no gene match: 3. There are 16 residues in the CDR3. The TCRbeta library was prepared with unique molecular identifiers. A single record per CDR3 protein comes from TCRdb applying MiXCR to the PCR reads. The sample has fewer than 500,000 distinct CDR3 sequences; over 40% are singletons. This chain links TRBV5-1 with TRBJ2-6, with 7 positions matching TRBD1. This specimen was PBMCs, taken before TCRalphabeta/CD19-depleted stem cell transplant. This TCR derives from a girl aged 2-10 years with aplastic anemia, due to receive a stem cell transplant. The CDR3 nucleotides read TGCGCCAGCAGCTCTCGGACAGGCTCTGGGGCCAACGTCCTGACTTTC. Its translation is CASSSRTGSGANVLTF. Filled out from reference TRBV5-1 and TRBJ2-6, the complete variable domain reads KAGVTQTPRYLIKTRGQQVTLSCSPISGHRSVSWYQQTPGQGLQFLFEYFSETQRNKGNFPGRFSGRQFSNSRSEMNVSTLELGDSALYLCASSSRTGSGANVLTFGAGSRLTVL.